The 9 T cell receptor beta chains below come from one sample, sequenced in a study of cytomegalovirus exposure and HLA in healthy donors. Sequenced by immunoSEQ multiplex PCR; TCRdb stores in-frame clones only, minus some. The data show about 21,000 clones, with roughly 97% seen just once and approximately 10% held by the top ten. The sequencing input was PBMCs. These receptors were collected from a man aged 30 to 39 in good health and CMV-seropositive.

The rearrangement links TRBV28 to TRBJ1-2; possibly TRBD1 for D (6 bases). The V and J ends lost 9 bases and 0 bases respectively, with 14 bases between them. The CDR3 length is 14 residues. Germline V lookup: CDR1 MDHEN, CDR2 SYDVKM. The CDR3 reads CASRGGGPNYGYTF. CDR3 bases: TGTGCCAGTCGAGGGGGAGGGCCTAACTATGGCTACACCTTC.

This clone was seen a single time. The rearrangement links TRBV28 to TRBJ1-1; D is unresolved. Deletions cut 5 bases from V and 12 bases from J, with 19 bases between. CDR1 is MDHEN, CDR2 SYDVKM, per germline. The CDR3 is 13 residues long. The CDR3 nucleotides are TGTGCCAGCAGTCTCCAGGCTCCCCCATGGCCTTTCTTT. Its protein is CASSLQAPPWPFF.

This sequence joins TRBV11-3 and TRBJ2-7; perhaps TRBD2 as D (6 bases). The CDR3 loop spans 15 amino acids. Looked up from germline, CDR1 is SGHNT and CDR2 is YENEEA. Trimming took off 1 base at V and 1 base at J, with 11 bases between the two ends. The CDR3 region is CASSLAGRGSYEQYF. CDR3 nucleotides: TGTGCCAGCAGCTTAGCCGGGAGAGGATCCTACGAGCAGTACTTC.

The J gene is TRBJ2-3, the V gene TRBV27; 10 bases map to TRBD2. The CDR3 consists of 16 residues. Germline V CDR1 and CDR2: MNHEY, SMNVEV (reference sequence). With 10 bases clipped from V and 4 bases from J, the junction kept 14 bases outside the gene matches. CDR3 nucleotides: TGTGCCACCCTAACCCGGACTAGCGGACCCCCAGATACGCAGTATTTT. Translating gives CATLTRTSGPPDTQYF.

This chain uses TRBV19 with TRBJ2-2, with D unresolved. Per the germline V gene, CDR1 is LNHDA and CDR2 is SQIVND (reference sequence). Trimming stripped 2 bases from V and 3 bases from J, with 7 bases between. This CDR3 has 14 amino acids. CDR3 residues: CASSIPGHTGELFF. The CDR3 DNA reads as TGTGCCAGTAGTATACCCGGTCACACCGGGGAGCTGTTTTTT.

Of note for this clone: Mismatch with germline at one junction end may stem from a read error. V gene TRBV5-1 combines with J gene TRBJ2-7; 9 bases match TRBD2. The CDR3 runs to 16 residues. Germline loops: CDR1 SGHRS, CDR2 YFSETQ. DNA of the CDR3: TGCGCCAGCAGTTTGGTTCCTAGCGGGGTGGCCTACGAGCAGTACTTC. Protein sequence: CASSLVPSGVAYEQYF.

The V call is TRBV30, the J call TRBJ2-2, with 16 positions matching TRBD2. The J segment lost 3 bases and the V segment lost 2 bases, leaving 9 bases of the junction unmatched. CDR3 size: 19 residues. CDR1 is GTSNPN and CDR2 is SVGIG in the germline V gene (reference sequence). CDR3: CAWSSPGTSGRVYTGELFF. Here the CDR3 DNA reads TGTGCCTGGAGTAGCCCCGGGACTAGCGGGAGGGTCTACACCGGGGAGCTGTTTTTT.

The chain uses TRBV5-1 and TRBJ2-1; D not resolved. The CDR3 runs 14 residues. With 4 bases removed from V and 0 bases from J, the gap between germline ends came to 8 bases. The germline gives CDR1 SGHRS, CDR2 YFSETQ. The CDR3 nucleotides read TGCGCCAGCAGCCAACAGAGCTCCTACAATGAGCAGTTCTTC. Its translation is CASSQQSSYNEQFF.

The genes are TRBV6-5 and TRBJ1-5, with 8 positions matching TRBD1. CDR3 size: 15 residues. Germline V gene lookup returns CDR1 MNHEY and CDR2 SVGAGI. The trim removed 2 bases at V and 2 bases at J, leaving 2 bases unmatched. The CDR3 here is CASSYDRGGNQPQHF. The CDR3 DNA follows: TGTGCCAGCAGTTACGACAGGGGCGGCAATCAGCCCCAGCATTTT.